This TCR beta chain was obtained from a study of a mutant IDH1 vaccine in newly diagnosed glioma. Assay: immunoSEQ multiplex PCR; the TCRdb copy retains only in-frame clones and omits some. Here the sample spans 20,000 to 30,000 clones, approximately 79% being singletons. As to time point: week 5, during vaccination. Topical imiquimod accompanied each vaccine dose, which consisted of 300 ug of mutant IDH1 20-mer peptide. Diagnosis in the donors showed new WHO grade 3 or 4 astrocytomas that were IDH1-mutant and ATRX-lost. With V trimmed by 0 bases and J by 2 bases, 1 base remained unmatched. CDR3 length equals 15 residues. Germline values: CDR1 SGDLS, CDR2 YYNGEE. For this clone: The antigen is unknown.

Sample: PBMCs, taken from a glioma patient whose treatment included an IDH1 peptide vaccine. The V call is TRBV9, the J call TRBJ1-4, with 7 bases fitting TRBD1. The receptor was isolated from a man aged 40-50 years with glioma. Some clones in this sample may be carry-over from other donors' samples. As DNA, the CDR3 is TGTGCCAGCAGCGTAGGGGGACAGACTAATGAAAAACTGTTTTTT. Translating it yields CASSVGGQTNEKLFF.